The sequence of this T cell receptor (beta chain) was determined in a study of CD8+ T cells in alopecia areata. Regarding this clone: As yet, its antigen is unknown.

The sequencing template was cDNA reverse transcribed from extracted RNA. Assay used: immunoSEQ multiplex PCR; TCRdb lists only in-frame clones, some missing. Altogether some 150,000 clones are present, less than 65% being singletons, with the ten largest covering approximately 19%. Overall study findings and caveats: Clonality exceeded that of normal scalp in lesional scalp, most notably in alopecia totalis/universalis.

V lost 3 bases and J 10 bases, leaving 9 bases between the germline ends. Germline CDR1 reads LGHNA; CDR2 reads YSLEER. The CDR3 is made up of 12 amino acids. V is TRBV4-3 and J is TRBJ1-4; D not certain. Sequencing used CD8+ T cells sorted from blood, obtained at week 0. The source is a human donor with alopecia areata. Here the CDR3 reads CASSHHPGKLFF. In nucleotides, the CDR3 is TGCGCCAGCAGCCATCACCCGGGAAAACTGTTTTTT.